One sample yielded the 13 T cell receptor beta chains listed below, sequenced in a study of cytomegalovirus exposure and HLA in healthy donors. The PCR contained 60 Vbeta and 13 Jbeta primers. Clones were sequenced by immunoSEQ multiplex PCR, and TCRdb holds only the in-frame ones, with some missing. The table shows about 100,000 clones, with under 85% occurring only once. Sequenced sample: PBMCs. These receptors were collected from a female donor in good health and CMV-seropositive.

The chain is built from TRBV18 and TRBJ2-2; D remains ambiguous. This CDR3 comprises 13 residues. V lost 3 bases and J lost 3, with 5 bases in between. Germline loops: CDR1 KGHSH, CDR2 LQKENI. This chain's CDR3 is CASSPPDTGELFF. In nucleotides, the CDR3 is TGTGCCAGCTCACCTCCCGACACCGGGGAGCTGTTTTTT.

CDR3 in amino acids: CAISESSRLDQPQHF. Here the CDR3 DNA reads TGTGCCATCAGTGAGTCATCGCGGTTGGATCAGCCCCAGCATTTT. V is TRBV10-3 and J is TRBJ1-5; D gene unclear. Between the trimmed V and J ends, which lost 0 bases and 5 bases, there was a span of 11 bases. Germline CDR1 is ENHRY and CDR2 is SYGVKD. CDR3 length: 15 amino acids.

This clone was observed a few times. The chain employs TRBV5-4 and TRBJ2-3; D gene uncertain. Trimming removed 4 bases from V and 2 bases from J, with 5 bases in between. Per germline, CDR1 SGHNT and CDR2 YYREEE (reference sequence). The CDR3 loop spans 12 amino acids. The DNA of the CDR3 is TGTGCCAGCAGCCTACTCACAGATACGCAGTATTTT. It encodes CASSLLTDTQYF.

The gene calls are TRBV6-5 and TRBJ2-7; 8 nucleotides match TRBD1. Germline V gene lookup returns CDR1 MNHEY and CDR2 SVGAGI. The CDR3 spans 13 residues. Losses at the gene ends were 7 bases for V and 3 bases for J; bases not matched to a gene: 5. This CDR3 reads CASTRTGLYEQYF. CDR3 nucleotides: TGTGCCAGCACCCGGACAGGGCTCTACGAGCAGTACTTC.

The rearrangement joins TRBV7-8 to TRBJ1-4, with 8 bases matching TRBD1. From germline, CDR1 is SGHVS and CDR2 FQNEAQ. Trimming removed 5 bases from V and 1 base from J; junction bases left unmatched: 6. The CDR3 contains 16 residues. For the CDR3, the DNA is TGTGCCAGCAGCCCAAGACAGGGGCGAACTAATGAAAAACTGTTTTTT. Translation: CASSPRQGRTNEKLFF. The full variable domain, rest sourced from reference TRBV7-8 and TRBJ1-4, is GAGVSQSPRYKVAKRGQDVALRCDPISGHVSLFWYQQALGQGPEFLTYFQNEAQLDKSGLPSDRFFAERPEGSVSTLKIQRTQQEDSAVYLCASSPRQGRTNEKLFFGSGTQLSVL.

The chain carries TRBV7-2 and TRBJ2-7, with 8 bases lining up with TRBD1. The CDR3 runs 16 residues. The J segment lost 3 bases and the V segment lost 4 bases, leaving 11 bases of the junction unmatched. Per germline, CDR1 SGHTA and CDR2 FQGNSA. Written as DNA, the CDR3 is TGTGCCAGCAGCTCTCAGGGGGCGAGCATAAGCTACGAGCAGTACTTC. Amino acid sequence: CASSSQGASISYEQYF.

The chain has TRBV27 and TRBJ1-1; the match to TRBD1 covers 7 bases. Germline CDR1 reads MNHEY; CDR2 reads SMNVEV (reference sequence). The CDR3 is made up of 14 amino acids. Unmatched junction bases numbered 3, after V lost 5 bases and J lost 0 bases. CDR3 coding DNA: TGTGCCAGCAGTGTCGACAGGGTGAACACTGAAGCTTTCTTT. Protein product: CASSVDRVNTEAFF.

This clone showed up just once. This chain connects TRBV4-2 to TRBJ2-1; D call uncertain. The CDR3 loop spans 13 amino acids. The germline CDR1 and CDR2 sequences are LGHNA and YNFKEQ. The germline V and J ends were trimmed by 0 bases and 10 bases, with 10 bases remaining between them. CDR3 nucleotides: TGTGCCAGCAGCCAAGAGCTGGGCTGGGAGCAGTTCTTC. The encoded protein is CASSQELGWEQFF.

The rearrangement links TRBV4-2 to TRBJ1-2; no definite D call. Trimming left V 1 base short and J 4 bases short, with 4 bases between. The CDR3 is made up of 12 amino acids. Per germline, CDR1 LGHNA and CDR2 YNFKEQ. CDR3 bases: TGTGCCAGCAGCCAAGCGTCCTATGGCTACACCTTC. Translating it yields CASSQASYGYTF.

The chain employs TRBV7-2 and TRBJ2-5, with 12 bases fitting TRBD2. The end of the DNA aligns better with TRBJ2-7, so the J call may be wrong. The CDR3 sequence is 15 residues long. The germline V gene encodes CDR1 SGHTA and CDR2 FQGNSA. The CDR3 loop reads CASSLTSGGTYEQYF. CDR3 bases: TGTGCCAGCAGCTTAACTAGCGGGGGGACCTACGAGCAGTACTTC.

The chain couples TRBV28 to TRBJ2-7; D is perhaps TRBD2 (5 bases). Trimming pared 2 bases from V and 2 bases from J, leaving 7 bases between. The germline gives CDR1 MDHEN, CDR2 SYDVKM. The CDR3 is 13 amino acids. CDR3 residues: CASSLAGPYEQYF. The CDR3 DNA reads TGTGCCAGCAGTTTAGCGGGTCCCTACGAGCAGTACTTC.

This clone was picked up a small number of times. The same CDR3 arises from other DNA sequences in this sample as well. The CDR3: CSVGTGNYGYTF. CDR3 sequence (DNA): TGCAGCGTTGGGACAGGGAACTATGGCTACACCTTC. V and J are TRBV29-1 and TRBJ1-2; 8 nucleotides agree with TRBD1. The CDR3 length is 12 residues. CDR1 is SQVTM, CDR2 ANQGSEA, per germline. V shed 4 bases and J 2 bases; nucleotides not matched to a gene: 0.

This clone was counted between two and nine times. V is TRBV28 and J is TRBJ1-3, with D maybe TRBD1 (5 bases). Germline V gene sequence: CDR1 MDHEN, CDR2 SYDVKM. CDR3 length equals 14 residues. Deletions cut 6 bases from V and 1 base from J, with 10 bases between. The CDR3 sequence: CASSLDRSGNTIYF. The CDR3 DNA is TGTGCCAGCAGCCTTGACAGATCTGGAAACACCATATATTTT.